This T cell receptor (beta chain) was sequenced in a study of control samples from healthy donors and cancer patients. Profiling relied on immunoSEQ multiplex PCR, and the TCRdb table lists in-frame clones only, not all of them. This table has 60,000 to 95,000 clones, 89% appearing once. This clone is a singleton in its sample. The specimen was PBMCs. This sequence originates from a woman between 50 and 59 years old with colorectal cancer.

The CDR3 coding sequence is TGCGCCAGCAGCCCGGACCTTTCTTCACCCCTCCACTTT. This gives the protein CASSPDLSSPLHF. This sequence joins TRBV5-1 and TRBJ1-6; D is unclear. The V end lost 4 bases, the J end lost 9 bases, and 11 bases lay between the germline ends. The CDR3 sequence is 13 residues long. Per the germline V gene, CDR1 is SGHRS and CDR2 is YFSETQ.